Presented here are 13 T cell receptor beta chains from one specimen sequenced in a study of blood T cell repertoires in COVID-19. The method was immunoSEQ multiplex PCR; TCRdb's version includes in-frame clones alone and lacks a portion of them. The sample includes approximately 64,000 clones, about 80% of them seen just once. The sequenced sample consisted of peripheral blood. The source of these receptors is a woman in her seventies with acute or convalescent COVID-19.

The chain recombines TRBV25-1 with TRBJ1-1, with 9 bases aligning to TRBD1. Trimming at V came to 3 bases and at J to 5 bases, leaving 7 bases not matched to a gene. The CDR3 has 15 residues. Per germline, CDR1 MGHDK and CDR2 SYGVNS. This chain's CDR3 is CASSDSVGTGTEAFF. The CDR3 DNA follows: TGTGCCAGCAGTGATTCAGTAGGGACAGGGACTGAAGCTTTCTTT.

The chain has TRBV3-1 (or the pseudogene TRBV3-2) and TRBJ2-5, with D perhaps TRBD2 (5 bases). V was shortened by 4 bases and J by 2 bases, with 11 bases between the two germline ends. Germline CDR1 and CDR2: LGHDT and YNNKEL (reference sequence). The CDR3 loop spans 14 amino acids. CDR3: CASSPLGAQETQYF. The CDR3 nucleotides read TGTGCCAGCAGCCCTTTGGGAGCACAAGAGACCCAGTACTTC.

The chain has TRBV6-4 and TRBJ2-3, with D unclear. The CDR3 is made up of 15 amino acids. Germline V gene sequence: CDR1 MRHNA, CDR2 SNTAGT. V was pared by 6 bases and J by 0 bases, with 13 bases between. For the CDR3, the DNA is TGTGCCAGCAGCCCCCGCGGCCTGAGCACAGATACGCAGTATTTT. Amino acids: CASSPRGLSTDTQYF.

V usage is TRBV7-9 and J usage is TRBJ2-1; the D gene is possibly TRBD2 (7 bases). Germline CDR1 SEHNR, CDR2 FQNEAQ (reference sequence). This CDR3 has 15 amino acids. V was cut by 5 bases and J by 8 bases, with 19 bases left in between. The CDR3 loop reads CASSGQGREWDEQFF. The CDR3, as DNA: TGTGCCAGCAGCGGGCAGGGGAGGGAATGGGATGAGCAGTTCTTC.

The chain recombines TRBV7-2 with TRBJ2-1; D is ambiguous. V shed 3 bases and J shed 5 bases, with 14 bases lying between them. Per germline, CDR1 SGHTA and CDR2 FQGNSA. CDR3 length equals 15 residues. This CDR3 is CASSFELAENNEQFF. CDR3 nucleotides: TGTGCCAGCAGCTTCGAATTGGCAGAAAACAATGAGCAGTTCTTC.

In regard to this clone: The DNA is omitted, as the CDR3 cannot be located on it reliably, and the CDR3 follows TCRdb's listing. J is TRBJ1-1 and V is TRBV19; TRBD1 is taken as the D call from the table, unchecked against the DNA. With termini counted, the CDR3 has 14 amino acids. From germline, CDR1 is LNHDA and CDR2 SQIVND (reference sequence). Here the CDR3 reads CASTSDREDTEAFF.

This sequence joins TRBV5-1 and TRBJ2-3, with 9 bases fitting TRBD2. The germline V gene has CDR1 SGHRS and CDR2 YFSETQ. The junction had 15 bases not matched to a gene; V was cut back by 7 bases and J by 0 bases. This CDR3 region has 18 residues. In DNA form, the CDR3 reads TGCGCCAGCGGACCATTTAATATCGCGGGAGGGAGCACAGATACGCAGTATTTT. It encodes CASGPFNIAGGSTDTQYF.

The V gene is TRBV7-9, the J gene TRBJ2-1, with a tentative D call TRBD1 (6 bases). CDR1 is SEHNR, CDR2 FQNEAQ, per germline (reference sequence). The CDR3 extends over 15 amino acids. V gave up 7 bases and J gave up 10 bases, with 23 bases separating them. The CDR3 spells CASNLGTGTTEEQFF. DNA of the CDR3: TGTGCCAGCAACCTGGGAACCGGGACAACGGAGGAGCAGTTCTTC.

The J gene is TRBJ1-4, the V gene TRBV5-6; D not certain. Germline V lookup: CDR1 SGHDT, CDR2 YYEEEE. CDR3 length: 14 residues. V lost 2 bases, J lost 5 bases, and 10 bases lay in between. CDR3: CASSFYSFNEKLFF. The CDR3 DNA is TGTGCCAGCAGCTTTTACTCGTTCAATGAAAAACTGTTTTTT. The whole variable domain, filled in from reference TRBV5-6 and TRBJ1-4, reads DAGVTQSPTHLIKTRGQQVTLRCSPKSGHDTVSWYQQALGQGPQFIFQYYEEEERQRGNFPDRFSGHQFPNYSSELNVNALLLGDSALYLCASSFYSFNEKLFFGSGTQLSVL.

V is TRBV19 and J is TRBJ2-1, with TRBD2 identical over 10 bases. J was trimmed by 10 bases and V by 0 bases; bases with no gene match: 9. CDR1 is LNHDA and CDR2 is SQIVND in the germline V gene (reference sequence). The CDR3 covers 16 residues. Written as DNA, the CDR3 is TGTGCCAGTAGTATAGAAGGACTAGCGGCAGGGGCCGAGCAGTTCTTC. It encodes CASSIEGLAAGAEQFF. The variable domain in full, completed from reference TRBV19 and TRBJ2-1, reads DGGITQSPKYLFRKEGQNVTLSCEQNLNHDAMYWYRQDPGQGLRLIYYSQIVNDFQKGDIAEGYSVSREKKESFPLTVTSAQKNPTAFYLCASSIEGLAAGAEQFFGPGTRLTVL.

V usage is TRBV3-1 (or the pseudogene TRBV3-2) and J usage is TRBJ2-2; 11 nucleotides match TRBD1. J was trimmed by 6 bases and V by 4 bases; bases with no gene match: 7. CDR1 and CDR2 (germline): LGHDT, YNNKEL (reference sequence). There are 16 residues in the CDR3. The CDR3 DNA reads TGTGCCAGCAGCCTCCCGGGACAGGGGGTCCCCGGGGAGCTGTTTTTT. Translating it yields CASSLPGQGVPGELFF.

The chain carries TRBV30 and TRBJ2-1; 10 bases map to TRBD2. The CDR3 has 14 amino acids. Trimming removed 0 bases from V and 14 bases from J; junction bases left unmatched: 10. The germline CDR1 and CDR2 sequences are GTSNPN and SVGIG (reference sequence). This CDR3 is CAWSVGLAEASEFF. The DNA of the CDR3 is TGTGCCTGGAGTGTCGGACTAGCGGAGGCCTCGGAGTTCTTC.

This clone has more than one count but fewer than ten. CDR3 residues: CASSILAGLPTDTQYF. CDR3 DNA: TGTGCCAGCAGCATCCTAGCGGGGTTACCCACAGATACGCAGTATTTT. The chain links TRBV7-2 to TRBJ2-3; TRBD2 agrees at 9 bases. Germline CDR1 SGHTA, CDR2 FQGNSA. Trimming at V came to 5 bases and at J to 2 bases, leaving 8 bases not matched to a gene. This CDR3 has 16 amino acids.